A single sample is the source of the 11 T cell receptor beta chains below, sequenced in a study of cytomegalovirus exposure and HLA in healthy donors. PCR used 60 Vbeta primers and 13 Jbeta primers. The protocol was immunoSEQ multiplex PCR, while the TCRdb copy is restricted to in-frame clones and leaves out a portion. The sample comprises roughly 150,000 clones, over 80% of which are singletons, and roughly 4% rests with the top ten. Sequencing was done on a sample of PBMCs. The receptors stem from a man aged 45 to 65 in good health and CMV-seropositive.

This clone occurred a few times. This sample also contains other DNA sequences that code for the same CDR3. The CDR3 reads CASSSGLGYNEQFF. The CDR3 nucleotides are TGTGCCAGCAGCTCGGGACTAGGATACAATGAGCAGTTCTTC. The V gene is TRBV11-1, the J gene TRBJ2-1, with TRBD2 matching over 8 bases. The CDR3 covers 14 residues. After removal of 4 bases from V and 4 bases from J, the junction contained 3 bases not matched to a gene. In germline, CDR1 is SGHAT, CDR2 FQDESV (reference sequence).

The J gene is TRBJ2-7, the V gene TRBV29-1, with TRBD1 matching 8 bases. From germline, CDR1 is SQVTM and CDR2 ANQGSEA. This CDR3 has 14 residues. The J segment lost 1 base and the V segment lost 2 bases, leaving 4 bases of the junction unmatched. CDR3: CSVEWTGRSYEQYF. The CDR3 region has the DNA TGCAGCGTTGAATGGACAGGGAGGTCCTACGAGCAGTACTTC.

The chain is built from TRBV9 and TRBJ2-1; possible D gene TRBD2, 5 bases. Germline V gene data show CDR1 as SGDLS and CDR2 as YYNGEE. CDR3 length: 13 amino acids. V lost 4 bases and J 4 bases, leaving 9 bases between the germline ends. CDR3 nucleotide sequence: TGTGCCAGCAGCCCCCGGGGTTACAATGAGCAGTTCTTC. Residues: CASSPRGYNEQFF.

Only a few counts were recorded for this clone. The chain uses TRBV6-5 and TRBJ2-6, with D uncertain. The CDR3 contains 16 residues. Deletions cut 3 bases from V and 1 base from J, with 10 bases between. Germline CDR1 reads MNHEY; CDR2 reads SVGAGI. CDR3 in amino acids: CASSYLSVSGANVLTF. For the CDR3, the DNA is TGTGCCAGCAGTTATCTCTCGGTTTCTGGGGCCAACGTCCTGACTTTC.

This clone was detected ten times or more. Here the CDR3 reads CASSRKNSGNQPQHF. CDR3 DNA sequence: TGTGCCAGCAGTCGAAAGAACTCGGGGAATCAGCCCCAGCATTTT. V gene TRBV6-5 combines with J gene TRBJ1-5; D unresolved. V shed 5 bases and J shed 4 bases, with 15 bases lying between them. CDR3 length equals 15 residues. Per the germline V gene, CDR1 is MNHEY and CDR2 is SVGAGI.

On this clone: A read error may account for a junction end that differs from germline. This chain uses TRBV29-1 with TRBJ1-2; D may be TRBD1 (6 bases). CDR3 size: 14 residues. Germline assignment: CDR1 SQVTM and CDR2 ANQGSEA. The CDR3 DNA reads TGCAGCGTTCAAGAGGGGGGTGGAGACTATGGCTACACCTTC. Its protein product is CSVQEGGGDYGYTF.

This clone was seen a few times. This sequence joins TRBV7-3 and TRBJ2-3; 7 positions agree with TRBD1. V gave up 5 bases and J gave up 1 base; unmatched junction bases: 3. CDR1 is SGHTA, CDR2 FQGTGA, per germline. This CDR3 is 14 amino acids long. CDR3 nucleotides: TGTGCCAGCAGCCAGGGACAGCGCACAGATACGCAGTATTTT. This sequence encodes CASSQGQRTDTQYF.

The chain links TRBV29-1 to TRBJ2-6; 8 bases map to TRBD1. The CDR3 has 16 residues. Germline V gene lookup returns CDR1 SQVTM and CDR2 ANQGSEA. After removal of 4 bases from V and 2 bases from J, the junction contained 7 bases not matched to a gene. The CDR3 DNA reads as TGCAGCGTTGTTGCCAGGGGGCAACCTGGGGCCAACGTCCTGACTTTC. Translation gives CSVVARGQPGANVLTF.

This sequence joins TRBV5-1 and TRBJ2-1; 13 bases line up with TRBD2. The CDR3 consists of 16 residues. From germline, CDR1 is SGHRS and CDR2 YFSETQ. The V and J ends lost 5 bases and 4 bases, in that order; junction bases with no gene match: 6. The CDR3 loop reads CASSSLTSGGYNEQFF. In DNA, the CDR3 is TGCGCCAGCAGTTCACTGACTAGCGGGGGGTACAATGAGCAGTTCTTC. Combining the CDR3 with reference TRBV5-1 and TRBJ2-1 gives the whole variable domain KAGVTQTPRYLIKTRGQQVTLSCSPISGHRSVSWYQQTPGQGLQFLFEYFSETQRNKGNFPGRFSGRQFSNSRSEMNVSTLELGDSALYLCASSSLTSGGYNEQFFGPGTRLTVL.

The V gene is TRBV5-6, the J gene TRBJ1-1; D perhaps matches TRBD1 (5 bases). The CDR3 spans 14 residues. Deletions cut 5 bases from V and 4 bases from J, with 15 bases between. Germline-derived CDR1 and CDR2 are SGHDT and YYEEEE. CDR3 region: CASRIQGRSTEAFF. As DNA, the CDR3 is TGTGCCAGCAGGATCCAGGGTAGGAGCACTGAAGCTTTCTTT.

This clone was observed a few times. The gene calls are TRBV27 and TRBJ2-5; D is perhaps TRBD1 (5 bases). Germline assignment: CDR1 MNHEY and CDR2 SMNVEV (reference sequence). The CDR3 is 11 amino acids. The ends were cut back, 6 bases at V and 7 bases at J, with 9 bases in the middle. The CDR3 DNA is TGTGCCAGCAGCACCCAGGGGACCCAGTACTTC. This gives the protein CASSTQGTQYF.